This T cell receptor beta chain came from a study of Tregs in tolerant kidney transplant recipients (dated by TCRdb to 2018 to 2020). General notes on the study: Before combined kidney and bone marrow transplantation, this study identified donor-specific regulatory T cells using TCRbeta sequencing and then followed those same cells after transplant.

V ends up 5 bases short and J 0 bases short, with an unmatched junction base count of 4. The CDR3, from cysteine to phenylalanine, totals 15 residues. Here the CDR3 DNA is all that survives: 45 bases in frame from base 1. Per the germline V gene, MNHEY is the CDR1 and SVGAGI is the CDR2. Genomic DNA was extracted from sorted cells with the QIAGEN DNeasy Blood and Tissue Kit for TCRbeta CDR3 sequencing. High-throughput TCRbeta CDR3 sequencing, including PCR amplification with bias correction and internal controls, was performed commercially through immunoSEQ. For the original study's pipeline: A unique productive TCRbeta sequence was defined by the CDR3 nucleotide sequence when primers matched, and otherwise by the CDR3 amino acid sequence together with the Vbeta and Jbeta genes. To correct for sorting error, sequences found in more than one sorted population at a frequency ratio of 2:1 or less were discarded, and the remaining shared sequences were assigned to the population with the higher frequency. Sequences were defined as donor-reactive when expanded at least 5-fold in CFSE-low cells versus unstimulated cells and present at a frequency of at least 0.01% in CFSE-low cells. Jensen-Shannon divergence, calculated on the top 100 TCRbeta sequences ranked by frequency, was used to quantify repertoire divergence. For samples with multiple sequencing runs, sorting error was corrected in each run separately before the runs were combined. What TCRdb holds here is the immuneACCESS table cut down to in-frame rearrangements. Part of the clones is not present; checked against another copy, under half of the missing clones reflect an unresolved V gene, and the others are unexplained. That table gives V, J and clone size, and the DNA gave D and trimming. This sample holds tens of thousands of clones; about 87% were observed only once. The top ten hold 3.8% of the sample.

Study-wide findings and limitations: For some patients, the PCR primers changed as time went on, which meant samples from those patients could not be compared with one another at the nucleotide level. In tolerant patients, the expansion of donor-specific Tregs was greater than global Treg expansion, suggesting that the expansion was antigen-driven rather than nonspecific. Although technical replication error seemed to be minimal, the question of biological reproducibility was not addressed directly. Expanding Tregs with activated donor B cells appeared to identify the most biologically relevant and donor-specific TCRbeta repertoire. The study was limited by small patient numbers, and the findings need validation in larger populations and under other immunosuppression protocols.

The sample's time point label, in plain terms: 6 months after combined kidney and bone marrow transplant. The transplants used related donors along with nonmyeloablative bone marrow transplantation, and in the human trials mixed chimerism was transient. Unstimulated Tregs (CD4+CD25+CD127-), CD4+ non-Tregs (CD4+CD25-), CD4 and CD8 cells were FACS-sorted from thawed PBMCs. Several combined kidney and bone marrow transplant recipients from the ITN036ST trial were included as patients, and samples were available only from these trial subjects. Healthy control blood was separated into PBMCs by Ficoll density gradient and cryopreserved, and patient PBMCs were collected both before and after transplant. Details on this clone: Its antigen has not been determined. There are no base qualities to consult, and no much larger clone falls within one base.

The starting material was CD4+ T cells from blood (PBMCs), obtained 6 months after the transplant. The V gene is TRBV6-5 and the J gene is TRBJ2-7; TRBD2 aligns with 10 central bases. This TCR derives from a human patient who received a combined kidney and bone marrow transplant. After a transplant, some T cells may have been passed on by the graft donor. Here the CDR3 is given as CASSPSGGVSYEQYF. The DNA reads TGTGCCAGCAGTCCTAGCGGGGGCGTCTCCTACGAGCAGTACTTC.